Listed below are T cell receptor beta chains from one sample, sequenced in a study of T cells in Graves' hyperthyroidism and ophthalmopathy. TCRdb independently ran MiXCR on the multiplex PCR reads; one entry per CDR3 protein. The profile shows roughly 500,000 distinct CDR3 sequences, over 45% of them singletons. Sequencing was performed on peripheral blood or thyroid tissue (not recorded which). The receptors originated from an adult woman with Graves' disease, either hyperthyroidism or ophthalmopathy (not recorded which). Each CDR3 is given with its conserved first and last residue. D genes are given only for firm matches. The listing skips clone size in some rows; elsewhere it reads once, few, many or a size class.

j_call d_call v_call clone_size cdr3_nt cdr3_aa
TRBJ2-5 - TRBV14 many TGTGCCAGCAGCCAAGATCCGGCAGGGTTAGAGACCCAGTACTTC CASSQDPAGLETQYF
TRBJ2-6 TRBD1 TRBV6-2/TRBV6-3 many TGTGCCAGCAGCGACAGGGGGCGAAGTGGGGCCAACGTCCTGACTTTC CASSDRGRSGANVLTF
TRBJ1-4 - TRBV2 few TGTGCCAGCAGTGAAGGGGGGGGTCAAGAAAAACTGTTTTTT CASSEGGGQEKLFF
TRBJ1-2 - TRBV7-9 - TGTGCCAGCAGCTTAGCTTCTGCACTCTCTAACTATGGCTACACCTTC CASSLASALSNYGYTF
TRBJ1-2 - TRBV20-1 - TGCAGTTTTTCAGGGCGTGATGGCTACACCTTC CSFSGRDGYTF
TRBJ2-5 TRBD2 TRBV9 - TGTGCCAGCAGCCCGCCGGGACTAGCGGGAGAGACCCAGTACTTC CASSPPGLAGETQYF
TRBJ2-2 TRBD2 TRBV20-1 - TGCAGTGCTAGAGCCACGACTAGCGGAGCCCTGAACACCGGGGAGCTGTTTTTT CSARATTSGALNTGELFF
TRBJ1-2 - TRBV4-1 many TGCGCCAGCAGCCAAGGAAGAATCGCTGGCTACACCTTC CASSQGRIAGYTF
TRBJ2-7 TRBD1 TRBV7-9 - TGTGCCAGCAGCTTAGAGGACAGGACCCAGCAGTACTTC CASSLEDRTQQYF
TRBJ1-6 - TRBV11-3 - TGTGCCAGCAGCTCTGGCGGGAGGTGCTATTCACCCCTCCACTTT CASSSGGRCYSPLHF
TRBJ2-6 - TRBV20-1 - TGCAGTGCTAGGGTTTACAGGACAGGGGCCAACGTCCTGACTTTC CSARVYRTGANVLTF
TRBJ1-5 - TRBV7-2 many TGTGCCAGCAGCTTAGGATCTGTGGTGGGCAATCAGCCCCAGCATTTT CASSLGSVVGNQPQHF
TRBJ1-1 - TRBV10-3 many TGTGCCATCGGCGACTACCGCACTGAAGCTTTCTTT CAIGDYRTEAFF
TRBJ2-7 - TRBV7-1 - TGTGCCAGCAGCTCCGGGACTTTTCGGGATGGCGAGCAGTACTTC CASSSGTFRDGEQYF
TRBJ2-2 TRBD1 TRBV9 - TGTGCCAGCAGCGTAGAGGACCTACAGGGGGCGGGCACCGGGGAGCTGTTCTTT CASSVEDLQGAGTGELFF
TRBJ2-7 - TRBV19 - TGCGCCAGTAGTCCCGGGAACTCCGAGAGCTACGAGCAGTACTTC CASSPGNSESYEQYF
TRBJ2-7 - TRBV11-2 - TGTGCCAGCAGCTTTAGAGGAGGGGCGGGTACCTACGAGCAGTACTTC CASSFRGGAGTYEQYF
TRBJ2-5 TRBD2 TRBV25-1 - TGTGCCAGCAGTGACCCGACTAGCGGGACGACAGAGACCCAGTACTTC CASSDPTSGTTETQYF
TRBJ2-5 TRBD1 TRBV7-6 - TGTGCCAGCAGCCTCTACAGGGGTGGAGAGACCCAGTACTTC CASSLYRGGETQYF